This TCR beta chain emerged from a study of blood T cell repertoires in COVID-19. Using immunoSEQ multiplex PCR, the repertoire was profiled, and TCRdb retains in-frame clones only, with some absent. Of 400,000 to 550,000 clones listed, 87% are singletons. V was clipped by 0 bases and J by 5 bases, with 20 bases between them. The germline gives CDR1 SGHRS, CDR2 YFSETQ. The length of the CDR3 is 17 residues. This chain links TRBV5-1 with TRBJ2-5; tentative D call: TRBD2 (5 bases). The TCR comes from a woman aged 18-30 years with acute COVID-19. The specimen was PBMCs or T cells enriched from blood (not recorded which). CDR3 coding DNA: TGCGCCAGCAGCTTGGATGAGGGAAATCGGCTTTGGGAGACCCAGTACTTC. This gives the protein CASSLDEGNRLWETQYF.